Listed below are T cell receptor beta chains from one sample, sequenced in a study of shared clonotypes between healthy human individuals. The protocol was immunoSEQ multiplex PCR, while the TCRdb copy is restricted to in-frame clones and leaves out a portion. The sample yields fewer than 1.4 million clones, around 82% seen once. Source material: memory CD4+ T cells from PBMCs. Source of these receptors: a man aged 18 to 29 in good health. Some clones in this sample may be carry-over from other donors' samples. Both conserved end residues are part of each CDR3. Fields, in order: clone size, J gene, D gene, V gene, CDR3 DNA, CDR3 protein. The D gene is left open where the match is weak. The size entry is marked missing in some rows and otherwise reads once, few, many or a size class.

.	TRBJ2-1	TRBD1	TRBV7-3	TGTGCCAGCAGCCTCTCAGGGGGTCGCAATGAGCAGTTCTTC	CASSLSGGRNEQFF
few	TRBJ1-1	.	TRBV10-3	TGTGCCATCAGTCCACAAGGGGGTCTGGCGAACACTGAAGCTTTCTTT	CAISPQGGLANTEAFF
few	TRBJ2-1	.	TRBV19	TGTGCCAGTAGTGTAACGACAGGTCGGGGTGAGCAGTTCTTC	CASSVTTGRGEQFF
.	TRBJ1-1	TRBD1	TRBV29-1	TGCAGCGTTGAAGATCCCGGGACAGAGGCTTTCTTT	CSVEDPGTEAFF
.	TRBJ2-3	TRBD1	TRBV5-1	TGCGCCAGCAGCCTTAGGACAGGAGCCACAGATACGCAGTATTTT	CASSLRTGATDTQYF
.	TRBJ2-1	TRBD2	TRBV7-3	TGTGCCAGCAGCTTAAGTGGTAGCGGGAGAATAATCTTC	CASSLSGSGRIIF
once	TRBJ2-5	.	TRBV6-5	TGTGCCAGCAGTTCTACCGCGGGGCGCCAAGAGACCCAGTACTTC	CASSSTAGRQETQYF
.	TRBJ2-2	.	TRBV14	TGTGCCAGCAGCCCTACGAGGGGCGGGGAGCTGTTTTTT	CASSPTRGGELFF
.	TRBJ2-3	TRBD2	TRBV5-1	TGCGCCAGCAGCTTGGCGGCGGGAGTAACAGATACGCAGTATTTT	CASSLAAGVTDTQYF
.	TRBJ2-2	TRBD1	TRBV9	TGTGCCAGCAGCCCCCAGGGGGCGTCAGCCTGGGACACCGGGGAGCTGTTTTTT	CASSPQGASAWDTGELFF
once	TRBJ2-7	.	TRBV28	TGTGCCAGCAGTTTTGGGGAGAGAGAGCAGTACTTC	CASSFGEREQYF
.	TRBJ1-1	.	TRBV28	TGTGCCAGCAGTTTACACCTCCGATACGACAATATGAACACTGAAGCTTTCTTT	CASSLHLRYDNMNTEAFF
.	TRBJ2-7	.	TRBV28	TGTGCCACCAATGGGGAAGCCGAGCAGTACTTC	CATNGEAEQYF
once	TRBJ2-6	TRBD1	TRBV7-3	TGTGCCAGCAGCCCGACAGGGGGCGTATCTACTGGGGCCAACGTCCTGACTTTC	CASSPTGGVSTGANVLTF
once	TRBJ2-5	.	TRBV10-3	TGTGCCATCGGGGCCCGGCGGGACACAGAGACCCAGTACTTC	CAIGARRDTETQYF
.	TRBJ2-1	TRBD2	TRBV4-1	TGCGCCAGCAGCCAAACTAGCGGGAGATTCGGTGAGCAGTTCTTC	CASSQTSGRFGEQFF
.	TRBJ2-4	TRBD1	TRBV19	TGTGCCAGTAGAACGAACAGGGACAGCAAAAACATTCAGTACTTC	CASRTNRDSKNIQYF
.	TRBJ2-5	.	TRBV19	TGTGCCAGTGGGCGGGGGCAGAGAGGGGAGACCCAGTACTTC	CASGRGQRGETQYF
.	TRBJ1-2	.	TRBV30	TGTGCCTGGAGTCGAGAGGGGACTAACTATGGCTACACCTTC	CAWSREGTNYGYTF
.	TRBJ2-5	TRBD1	TRBV7-6	TGTGCCAGCAGCAACCCGGGACAGGGGAAAGAGACCCAGTACTTC	CASSNPGQGKETQYF
.	TRBJ1-5	.	TRBV27	TGTGCCAGCAGTTTATCGATGGACCTCAATCAGCCCCAGCATTTT	CASSLSMDLNQPQHF
.	TRBJ2-1	.	TRBV14	TGTGCCAGCAGCCAAGATTACTGGAGGGATGAGCAGTTCTTC	CASSQDYWRDEQFF
few	TRBJ1-1	TRBD1	TRBV9	TGTGCCAGCAGCGGGGGGACAGGGAGAGCTTTCTTT	CASSGGTGRAFF
.	TRBJ2-7	.	TRBV6-5	TGTGCCAGCAGTTACTCACAGGGAGGGGTTTACGAGCAGTACTTC	CASSYSQGGVYEQYF
.	TRBJ2-7	.	TRBV28	TGTGCCAGCCGGACTTCCTCCTACGAGCAGTACTTC	CASRTSSYEQYF
.	TRBJ2-7	TRBD1	TRBV4-2	TGTGCCAGCAGCCAAGATGAGCAGGGGGCGTACGAGCAGTACTTC	CASSQDEQGAYEQYF
once	TRBJ2-7	.	TRBV11-3	TGTGCCAGCAGCGCGAGTCCCACCCTCGAGCAGTACTTC	CASSASPTLEQYF
.	TRBJ2-7	.	TRBV5-1	TGCGCCAGCAGCCCAGGACTCACAAGCTCCTACGAGCAGTACTTC	CASSPGLTSSYEQYF
.	TRBJ2-3	.	TRBV5-1	TGCGCCAGCAGCTTGGACCGGGGGAGCACAGATACGCAGTATTTC	CASSLDRGSTDTQYF
many	TRBJ1-1	.	TRBV7-3	TGTGCCAGCAGCTTAACCGGCAGAGACAAAGCTTTCTTT	CASSLTGRDKAFF
.	TRBJ2-7	TRBD1	TRBV5-4	TGTGCCAGCAGCTTAACCGGGACAGCCACGCGGGAGCAGTACTTC	CASSLTGTATREQYF
.	TRBJ1-1	.	TRBV6-5	TGTGCCGGCAGATCCGCGGAAAGGGGAAACGCTGAAGCTTTCTTT	CAGRSAERGNAEAFF
.	TRBJ1-5	.	TRBV2	TGTGCCAGCAGACCGGGATCCAATCGAGGTAGCAATCAGCCCCAGCATTTT	CASRPGSNRGSNQPQHF
.	TRBJ2-1	.	TRBV9	TGTGCCAGCAGCGTAGGGCAGGACTCTTACAATGAGCAGTTCTTC	CASSVGQDSYNEQFF
.	TRBJ2-7	.	TRBV30	TGTGCCTGGAGTAGCGGGTCCTCCTACGAGCAGTACTTC	CAWSSGSSYEQYF
.	TRBJ1-2	.	TRBV19	TGTGCCAGTAGTATATATGGCCCCGTAGTCCCGAAAAACTATGGCTACACCTTC	CASSIYGPVVPKNYGYTF
.	TRBJ1-2	TRBD1	TRBV5-1	TGCGCCAGCAGCTGGGGGAACCCGGGACAGTTTGGCTACACCTTC	CASSWGNPGQFGYTF
.	TRBJ2-6	.	TRBV7-2	TGTGCCAGCAGCACAAGCGACAGGGGAGGGACTGGGGCCAACGTCCTGACTTTC	CASSTSDRGGTGANVLTF
.	TRBJ2-4	.	TRBV5-1	TGCGCCAGCAGCTTGGCTCTGGGGGCGGCAAACATTCAGTACTTC	CASSLALGAANIQYF
.	TRBJ1-5	.	TRBV4-2	TGTGCCAGCAGCCAAGAATCGGATCAGCCCCAGCATTTT	CASSQESDQPQHF
.	TRBJ2-1	.	TRBV5-1	TGCGCCAGCAGCTTAGGAGAGACCTACAATGAGCAGTTCTTC	CASSLGETYNEQFF
.	TRBJ2-1	TRBD1	TRBV7-2	TGTGCCAGCAGCTTACTCCCCCTCCGGACAGGGGGCAATGAGCAGTTCTTC	CASSLLPLRTGGNEQFF
few	TRBJ1-2	TRBD1	TRBV4-2	TGTGCCAGCAGCCTGACGGACAGGGACCCTAGGGGTGGCTACACCTTC	CASSLTDRDPRGGYTF
.	TRBJ1-5	TRBD1	TRBV19	TGTGCCAGTTGGGACAGTCTGTCTCAGCCCCAGCATTTT	CASWDSLSQPQHF
.	TRBJ1-2	.	TRBV6-6	TGTGCCAGCAGTTCCCTCCAGGGGCAGTATGGCTACACCTTC	CASSSLQGQYGYTF
.	TRBJ1-2	.	TRBV27	TGTGCCAGCAGTTTATTGAGTCCTCTGCCTCTTGGCTACACCTTC	CASSLLSPLPLGYTF
.	TRBJ1-3	.	TRBV7-9	TGTGCCAGCAGCAACCATACAGGCCGCTCTGGAAACACCATATATTTT	CASSNHTGRSGNTIYF
once	TRBJ2-7	.	TRBV5-1	TGCGCCAGCAGCGGGGAGGCCTACGAGCAGTACTTC	CASSGEAYEQYF
.	TRBJ2-1	.	TRBV7-2	TGTGCCAGCAGCCCACTCGGGACTTTTTCCTACAATGAGCAGTTCTTC	CASSPLGTFSYNEQFF